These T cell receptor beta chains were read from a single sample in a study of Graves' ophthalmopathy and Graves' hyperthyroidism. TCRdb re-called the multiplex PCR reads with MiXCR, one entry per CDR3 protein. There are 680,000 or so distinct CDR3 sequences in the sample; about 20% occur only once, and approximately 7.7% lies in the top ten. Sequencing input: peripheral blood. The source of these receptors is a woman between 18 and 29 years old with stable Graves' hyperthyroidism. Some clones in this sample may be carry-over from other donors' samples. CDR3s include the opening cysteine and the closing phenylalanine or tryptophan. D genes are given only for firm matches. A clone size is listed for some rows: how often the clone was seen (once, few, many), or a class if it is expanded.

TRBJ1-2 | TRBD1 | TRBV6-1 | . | CASSQIDRGANYGYTF | TGTGCCAGCAGTCAGATTGACAGGGGAGCTAACTATGGCTACACCTTC
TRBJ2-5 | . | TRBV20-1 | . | CSASDRRETQYF | TGCAGTGCTAGTGATAGAAGGGAGACCCAGTACTTC
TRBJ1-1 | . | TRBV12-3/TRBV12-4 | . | CASSFAALDTEAFF | TGTGCCAGCAGTTTCGCAGCCCTTGACACTGAAGCTTTCTTT
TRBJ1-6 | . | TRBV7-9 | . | CASSSRDTAPLHF | TGTGCCAGCAGCTCCAGGGACACAGCACCCCTCCACTTT
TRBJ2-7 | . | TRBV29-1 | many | CSVEGSTVLEQYF | TGCAGCGTTGAAGGCTCGACAGTCCTCGAGCAGTACTTC
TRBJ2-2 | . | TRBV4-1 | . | CASSPPLGHAGELFF | TGCGCCAGCAGCCCCCCCCTAGGACACGCCGGGGAGCTGTTTTTT
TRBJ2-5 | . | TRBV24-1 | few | CATSGRESSETQYF | TGTGCCACCAGTGGAAGGGAGAGCTCGGAGACCCAGTACTTC
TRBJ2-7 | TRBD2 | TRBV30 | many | CAWSALAGVFHEQYF | TGTGCCTGGAGTGCCCTAGCGGGAGTCTTCCACGAGCAGTACTTC
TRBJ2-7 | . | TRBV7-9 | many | CASSPWDNGYEQYF | TGTGCCAGCAGCCCTTGGGACAATGGCTACGAGCAGTACTTC
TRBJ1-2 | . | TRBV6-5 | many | CASSYKTGSYGYTF | TGTGCCAGCAGCTACAAGACAGGATCCTATGGCTACACCTTC
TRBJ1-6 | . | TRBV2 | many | CASSQVPGPLHF | TGTGCCAGCAGCCAGGTACCGGGACCCCTCCACTTT
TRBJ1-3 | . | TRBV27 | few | CASSRTAGNTIYF | TGTGCCAGCAGTCGGACAGCTGGAAACACCATATATTTT